Reported below is one TCR beta chain. The germline gives CDR1 MNHEY, CDR2 SMNVEV (reference sequence). Losses at the gene ends were 5 bases for V and 1 base for J; bases not matched to a gene: 11. CDR3 length: 16 residues. TCRdb ran MiXCR on the 5' RACE reads and lists one entry per CDR3 protein. The sample consists of over 200,000 distinct CDR3 sequences, over 9.5% of them appearing once. The data stem from a study of CD8 T cells in ankylosing spondylitis. The chain joins TRBV27 to TRBJ2-7; 7 nucleotides align to TRBD1. Sequencing used blood, either unsorted or a sorted T cell fraction (not recorded which). This sequence originates from a male donor with ankylosing spondylitis or in good health (not recorded which). The CDR3 is CASSQRQGSISYEQYF. For the CDR3, the DNA is TGTGCCAGCAGTCAGAGACAGGGTTCGATATCCTACGAGCAGTACTTC.